A selection of T cell receptor beta chains follows, all from one sample in a study of T-cell memory formation after mild COVID-19. TCRdb reprocessed the 5' RACE reads with MiXCR, giving one entry per CDR3 protein. This sample has 390,000 or so distinct CDR3 sequences, with 15% to 20% found just once. Sequencing input: PBMCs or a T cell subset sorted from them (not recorded which). The receptors come from a man aged 18 to 29 who had mild COVID-19 (a few samples of this study predate the infection). Cell type and time point are not known. The CDR3 runs from the conserved cysteine through the conserved F or W. D genes are given only for firm matches. Size is omitted from some rows. Given values are once, few, many or a class for expanded clones.

clone_size j_call v_call d_call cdr3_nt cdr3_aa
few TRBJ1-1 TRBV6-5 - TGTGCCAGCAGTTACTCGGGCAGTCCCGGGACTGAAGCTTTCTTT CASSYSGSPGTEAFF
few TRBJ2-5 TRBV6-5 TRBD2 TGTGCCAGCAGTTCCTTTAGCGGGGGGGAGACCCAGTACTTC CASSSFSGGETQYF
- TRBJ2-7 TRBV29-1 TRBD1 TGCAGCGTTGTCGGACAGGGTAGGTCCTACGAGCAGTACTTC CSVVGQGRSYEQYF
- TRBJ2-3 TRBV7-9 - TGTGCCAGCACCCCTGGGGACGGCCTCACAGATACGCAGTATTTT CASTPGDGLTDTQYF
few TRBJ2-3 TRBV20-1 - TGCAGTGCTCGCGGAGGTTCTAGCACAGATACGCAGTATTTT CSARGGSSTDTQYF
few TRBJ1-1 TRBV7-6 - TGTGCCAGCAGCCCATCGGGGTACACTGAAGCTTTCTTT CASSPSGYTEAFF
- TRBJ1-2 TRBV7-2 - TGTGCCAGCAGCCGGGCGGGGCTTAGGGCGGATGGCTACACCTTC CASSRAGLRADGYTF
many TRBJ1-2 TRBV20-1 - TGCAGTGCCCCACGACAGTCGTATGGCTACACCTTC CSAPRQSYGYTF
few TRBJ1-2 TRBV6-1 TRBD1 TGTGCCAGCAGTCTTCCAAGGACAGGAGGCGGCTACACCTTC CASSLPRTGGGYTF
few TRBJ2-4 TRBV28 - TGTGCCAGCAGCGGCCGTCGGGGAGCCAAAAACATTCAGTACTTC CASSGRRGAKNIQYF